Sequencing of this T cell receptor (beta chain) was carried out in a study of T-cell memory formation after mild COVID-19. TCRdb analysed the 5' RACE reads with MiXCR anew, one entry per CDR3 protein. The sample consists of 40,000 to 45,000 distinct CDR3 sequences, roughly 8% of them appearing once. Germline V gene data show CDR1 as DFQATT and CDR2 as SNEGSKA (reference sequence). V was clipped by 6 bases and J by 7 bases; unmatched bases: 14. The CDR3 covers 15 residues. The chain links TRBV20-1 to TRBJ1-2, with 10 nucleotides matching TRBD1. The receptor was isolated from a man in his late teens or twenties who had mild COVID-19 (a few samples of this study predate the infection). Cell type and time point are not known. The sample was PBMCs or a T cell subset sorted from them (not recorded which). The CDR3: CSATTGTGDMRGYTF. The CDR3 DNA is TGCAGTGCCACAACCGGGACAGGGGACATGCGTGGCTACACCTTC.